These T cell receptor beta chains were read from a single sample in a study of shared clonotypes between healthy human individuals. This table comes from immunoSEQ multiplex PCR, and its TCRdb copy is limited to in-frame clones, with some not included. The sample yields over 950,000 clones, approximately 75% seen once. Sequenced sample: memory CD4+ T cells from PBMCs. Receptors originate from a man younger than 35 in good health. Some clones in this sample may be carry-over from other donors' samples. CDR3s include the opening cysteine and the closing phenylalanine or tryptophan. A D gene is named only where the DNA matches it firmly. Where a row states a size, it is once, few, many or the class of an expanded clone; other rows omit it.

DNA: TGTGCCAGCAGCCCGGGACTAGCGGGGAACAATGAGCAGTTCTTC; CDR3: CASSPGLAGNNEQFF; D: TRBD2; J: TRBJ2-1; V: TRBV6-6; size: NA
DNA: TGCGCCAGCAGTCTACCGGGACCTGTGCAAGACAGCGGGAGTAGAGATACGCAGTATTTT; CDR3: CASSLPGPVQDSGSRDTQYF; D: TRBD2; J: TRBJ2-3; V: TRBV23-1; size: NA
DNA: TGTGCCAGCAGTCAGGGGGCTGCGCAGACCCAGTACTTC; CDR3: CASSQGAAQTQYF; D: TRBD1; J: TRBJ2-5; V: TRBV25-1; size: NA
DNA: TGTGCCAGCAGCCCTTCGACAGGGACCACAGATACGCAGTATTTT; CDR3: CASSPSTGTTDTQYF; D: TRBD1; J: TRBJ2-3; V: TRBV9; size: NA
DNA: TGTGCCAGCATACTCGAGAGCGGCGGAAACACCATATATTTT; CDR3: CASILESGGNTIYF; D: NA; J: TRBJ1-3; V: TRBV2; size: few
DNA: TGTGCCAGCAGTACTTGGCGGCCAAATATACCTACCACCGGGGAGCTGTTTTTT; CDR3: CASSTWRPNIPTTGELFF; D: NA; J: TRBJ2-2; V: TRBV9; size: once
DNA: TGTGCCAGCAGCGGCGGACTACGGGAGACCCAGTACTTC; CDR3: CASSGGLRETQYF; D: NA; J: TRBJ2-5; V: TRBV5-5; size: NA
DNA: TGTGCCAGCAGCTTAGATTCGAGGGCTAGCGGCCAAGAGACCCAGTACTTC; CDR3: CASSLDSRASGQETQYF; D: TRBD2; J: TRBJ2-5; V: TRBV11-2; size: NA
DNA: TGTGCCAGCAGTTTATCAGGAGAGACCCAGTACTTC; CDR3: CASSLSGETQYF; D: NA; J: TRBJ2-5; V: TRBV27; size: few
DNA: TGTGCCAGCAGTCCCCACGGACAGGGGTACGAGCAGTACTTC; CDR3: CASSPHGQGYEQYF; D: TRBD1; J: TRBJ2-7; V: TRBV28; size: few
DNA: TGTGCCAGCAGTACCAGCGGGAGCATCTACGAGCAGTACTTC; CDR3: CASSTSGSIYEQYF; D: TRBD2; J: TRBJ2-7; V: TRBV28; size: NA
DNA: TGCGCCAGCTGGGGGGCTAGCGAGACGGGCGAGCAGTACTTC; CDR3: CASWGASETGEQYF; D: NA; J: TRBJ2-7; V: TRBV5-1; size: NA
DNA: TGTGCCAGCAGCGTACGGGCAGGCGGGTTGGACACTGAAGCTTTCTTT; CDR3: CASSVRAGGLDTEAFF; D: NA; J: TRBJ1-1; V: TRBV9; size: NA
DNA: TGCAGCGTTGTTTCGGGGTTTTCAGATCAGCCCCAGCATTTT; CDR3: CSVVSGFSDQPQHF; D: NA; J: TRBJ1-5; V: TRBV29-1; size: NA
DNA: TGCGCCAGCAATACAGCGGGGACGACCGGGGAGCTGTTTTTT; CDR3: CASNTAGTTGELFF; D: TRBD2; J: TRBJ2-2; V: TRBV10-2; size: NA
DNA: TGTGCCAGCAGCCAAGGGCTAACCGGGGAGCTGTTTTTT; CDR3: CASSQGLTGELFF; D: NA; J: TRBJ2-2; V: TRBV7-3; size: NA
DNA: TGTGCCAGCAGCCGGATAGCGGGAGTGGGTGAGCAGTTCTTC; CDR3: CASSRIAGVGEQFF; D: TRBD2; J: TRBJ2-1; V: TRBV9; size: once
DNA: TGTGCCAGCAGCCCCAGACTAGCGGTGACCGGGGAGCTGTTTTTT; CDR3: CASSPRLAVTGELFF; D: TRBD2; J: TRBJ2-2; V: TRBV7-2; size: NA
DNA: TGTGCCAGCAGCTCCGGGGGGGCCCTTTTGATTGAGCAGTTCTTC; CDR3: CASSSGGALLIEQFF; D: TRBD2; J: TRBJ2-1; V: TRBV11-2; size: NA
DNA: TGTGCCAGTAGGGAGCTATCTGGAAACACCATATATTTT; CDR3: CASRELSGNTIYF; D: NA; J: TRBJ1-3; V: TRBV19; size: NA
DNA: TGTGCCAGCAGTGGTTTTTCGGGGACCACAGATACGCAGTATTTT; CDR3: CASSGFSGTTDTQYF; D: NA; J: TRBJ2-3; V: TRBV28; size: NA
DNA: TGCAGCGTTGTTTCTGGTGGGGCGGGGGTCACTGAAGCTTTCTTT; CDR3: CSVVSGGAGVTEAFF; D: NA; J: TRBJ1-1; V: TRBV29-1; size: NA
DNA: TGCGCCAGCAGCTTGGAGCTAGCGGGAGGACGGGAGACCCAGTACTTC; CDR3: CASSLELAGGRETQYF; D: TRBD2; J: TRBJ2-5; V: TRBV5-1; size: NA
DNA: TGTGCCAGAACGTCAACTAGCGGGAGGGCCCTCAATGAGCAGTTCTTC; CDR3: CARTSTSGRALNEQFF; D: TRBD2; J: TRBJ2-1; V: TRBV5-3; size: NA
DNA: TGTGCCAGCAGCTCCCGACTGGGCGGGAGAGGGACAGAGACCCAGTACTTC; CDR3: CASSSRLGGRGTETQYF; D: TRBD2; J: TRBJ2-5; V: TRBV7-2; size: NA
DNA: TGTGCCAGTAGTATTGGGGGGAACACCGGGGAGCTGTTTTTT; CDR3: CASSIGGNTGELFF; D: NA; J: TRBJ2-2; V: TRBV19; size: few
DNA: TGTGCCAGCAGCCGGACTAGCGGGAAGGTTTTGGGGTTGTTAGATACGCAGTATTTT; CDR3: CASSRTSGKVLGLLDTQYF; D: TRBD2; J: TRBJ2-3; V: TRBV7-2; size: NA
DNA: TGTGCCAGCAGCTTAGAAACCGGGTCCTCCTACGAGCAGTACTTC; CDR3: CASSLETGSSYEQYF; D: NA; J: TRBJ2-7; V: TRBV7-6; size: many
DNA: TGCGCCAGCAGCTTAGCCCCGTCGGCCGGCTACACCTTC; CDR3: CASSLAPSAGYTF; D: NA; J: TRBJ1-2; V: TRBV5-1; size: NA
DNA: TGTGCCAGCAGTGTAAGGGGGACTGCAACTAATGAAAAACTGTTTTTT; CDR3: CASSVRGTATNEKLFF; D: NA; J: TRBJ1-4; V: TRBV2; size: NA
DNA: TGTGCCACCAGCAGGGACGATCAAGAGACCCAGTACTTC; CDR3: CATSRDDQETQYF; D: NA; J: TRBJ2-5; V: TRBV15; size: NA
DNA: TGTGCCAGCAGCTTAGCGACAGACCAGCCCCAGCATTTT; CDR3: CASSLATDQPQHF; D: NA; J: TRBJ1-5; V: TRBV7-2; size: few
DNA: TGTGCCAGCAGATCGACAGGGTCCTCCTACGAGCAGTACTTC; CDR3: CASRSTGSSYEQYF; D: TRBD1; J: TRBJ2-7; V: TRBV5-6; size: NA
DNA: TGTGCCAGCAGATGGACTAGCGGGAACTACGAGCAGTACTTC; CDR3: CASRWTSGNYEQYF; D: TRBD2; J: TRBJ2-7; V: TRBV28; size: NA
DNA: TGTGCCAGCAGCTTACGGGAGAAGAACACCGGGGAGCTGTTTTTT; CDR3: CASSLREKNTGELFF; D: NA; J: TRBJ2-2; V: TRBV7-9; size: few
DNA: TGCAGTGCTAGAGTACCCTACGAGCAGTACTTC; CDR3: CSARVPYEQYF; D: NA; J: TRBJ2-7; V: TRBV20-1; size: few
DNA: TGCGCCAGCAGCCAAGCGAATGGAAACACCATATATTTT; CDR3: CASSQANGNTIYF; D: NA; J: TRBJ1-3; V: TRBV4-1; size: few
DNA: TGTGCCAGCAGCTTAGTGGTGGGGCGAGAGACCCAGTACTTC; CDR3: CASSLVVGRETQYF; D: NA; J: TRBJ2-5; V: TRBV11-2; size: once
DNA: TGTGCCAGCAGTGAACAGGATAGCAATCAGCCCCAGCATTTT; CDR3: CASSEQDSNQPQHF; D: NA; J: TRBJ1-5; V: TRBV6-1; size: NA
DNA: TGCAGTGCTAGAGATGTTCCGGTCCTGTTTTTT; CDR3: CSARDVPVLFF; D: NA; J: TRBJ2-2; V: TRBV20-1; size: NA
DNA: TGCGCCAGCAGCCAAGACGACCGGTCTACCATCTATGGCTACACCTTC; CDR3: CASSQDDRSTIYGYTF; D: NA; J: TRBJ1-2; V: TRBV4-3; size: NA
DNA: TGTGCCAGCAGGAGAGACAGGACTCCTAACTATGGCTACACCTTC; CDR3: CASRRDRTPNYGYTF; D: NA; J: TRBJ1-2; V: TRBV6-1; size: NA
DNA: TGCAGCGTTGAAGACCCTCTCGGGGAAGCTGGAAACACCATATATTTT; CDR3: CSVEDPLGEAGNTIYF; D: NA; J: TRBJ1-3; V: TRBV29-1; size: few
DNA: TGTGCCAGCAGGACCTACGACAGGGAGAACACTGAAGCTTTCTTT; CDR3: CASRTYDRENTEAFF; D: TRBD1; J: TRBJ1-1; V: TRBV7-8; size: NA
DNA: TGTGCCTGGAGGGGAGGGTACAGGGGAATAATGGATAATTCACCCCTCCACTTT; CDR3: CAWRGGYRGIMDNSPLHF; D: TRBD1; J: TRBJ1-6; V: TRBV30; size: NA
DNA: TGCAGCGTTCAGGGGGCCTACGAGCAGTACTTC; CDR3: CSVQGAYEQYF; D: TRBD1; J: TRBJ2-7; V: TRBV29-1; size: NA
DNA: TGCGCCAGCAGCTCTCGCCCGACAAACGGAGACAGGATCCCCTACGAGCAGTACTTC; CDR3: CASSSRPTNGDRIPYEQYF; D: NA; J: TRBJ2-7; V: TRBV5-1; size: NA
DNA: TGCGCCAGCAGCTTGTCCGGGTACGAGCAGTACTTC; CDR3: CASSLSGYEQYF; D: NA; J: TRBJ2-7; V: TRBV5-1; size: NA
DNA: TGTGCCAGCAGCTTGGGAGCGTCCGTCTCCTACGAGCAGTACTTC; CDR3: CASSLGASVSYEQYF; D: NA; J: TRBJ2-7; V: TRBV5-4; size: NA
DNA: TGTGCCAGCAGCCTAATGGGACGAAGCACAGATACGCAGTATTTT; CDR3: CASSLMGRSTDTQYF; D: NA; J: TRBJ2-3; V: TRBV7-2; size: NA
DNA: TGCGCCAGCAGCCAAGAAGCCACTAGCGGGGATAACACCGGGGAGCTGTTTTTT; CDR3: CASSQEATSGDNTGELFF; D: TRBD2; J: TRBJ2-2; V: TRBV4-3; size: NA
DNA: TGTGCCAGCAGTTGGACCCAAGAGACCCAGTACTTC; CDR3: CASSWTQETQYF; D: NA; J: TRBJ2-5; V: TRBV7-6; size: NA
DNA: TGTGCCAGCAGTCAGGGAGGGACCGATCAGCCCCAGCATTTT; CDR3: CASSQGGTDQPQHF; D: NA; J: TRBJ1-5; V: TRBV25-1; size: NA
DNA: TGTGCCAGCAGCCCGGACAGGGGTCCTGAAGCTTTCTTT; CDR3: CASSPDRGPEAFF; D: TRBD1; J: TRBJ1-1; V: TRBV5-6; size: NA
DNA: TGCAGCGAATCAGAAACACCGAGCCTTAATGAAAAACTGTTTTTT; CDR3: CSESETPSLNEKLFF; D: NA; J: TRBJ1-4; V: TRBV29-1; size: NA
DNA: TGTGCCTCCAACACAGGACTAGCGAGTTACGAGCAGTACTTC; CDR3: CASNTGLASYEQYF; D: TRBD2; J: TRBJ2-7; V: TRBV19; size: NA
DNA: TGCAGCGTTGCCGGGACAGGGGACTACGAGCAGTACTTC; CDR3: CSVAGTGDYEQYF; D: TRBD1; J: TRBJ2-7; V: TRBV29-1; size: NA
DNA: TGTGCCAGCAGACAAACAGTGAACACTGAAGCTTTCTTT; CDR3: CASRQTVNTEAFF; D: NA; J: TRBJ1-1; V: TRBV28; size: NA
DNA: TGCGCCAGTAGGATCCCGGGACAGGGTAACCACGAGCAGTACTTC; CDR3: CASRIPGQGNHEQYF; D: TRBD1; J: TRBJ2-7; V: TRBV5-1; size: NA
DNA: TGTGCCATCAGGGGGGAGGGGACGTACAATGAGCAGTTCTTC; CDR3: CAIRGEGTYNEQFF; D: TRBD2; J: TRBJ2-1; V: TRBV10-3; size: once